These 9 T cell receptor beta chains originate from one sample sequenced in a study of neurological immune-mediated disorders. Specified time point: longitudinal time-point 2. TCRdb analysed the 5' RACE reads with MiXCR anew, one entry per CDR3 protein. The repertoire includes roughly 60,000 distinct CDR3 sequences, more than 8% of them detected once, and around 13% sits in the top ten. Input material: PBMCs. These receptors originate from a man aged 25-40 years in good health.

Ten or more counts support this clonotype. The rearrangement uses TRBV12-3 or TRBV12-4 and TRBJ1-1, with a possible D match to TRBD1 (6 bases). This CDR3 is built from 13 residues. The germline V and J ends were trimmed by 3 bases and 10 bases, with 15 bases remaining between them. The CDR3 here is CASSFSGALRAFF. CDR3 coding DNA: TGTGCCAGCAGTTTTTCAGGGGCCCTGAGAGCTTTCTTT.

This clonotype has a count of ten or more. The rearrangement joins TRBV29-1 to TRBJ2-2, with D uncertain. The CDR3 spans 11 residues. With 4 bases removed from V and 6 bases from J, the gap between germline ends came to 6 bases. Looked up from germline, CDR1 is SQVTM and CDR2 is ANQGSEA. This CDR3 reads CSVAGAGELFF. The CDR3 DNA reads TGCAGCGTTGCTGGGGCCGGGGAGCTGTTTTTT.

Points on this clonotype: It may be a read error: a sequence one base away is much more abundant. The genes are TRBV6-6 and TRBJ2-1; D remains ambiguous. CDR1 and CDR2 (germline): MNHNY, SVGAGI (reference sequence). This CDR3 has 14 residues. Trimming pared 4 bases from V and 4 bases from J, leaving 11 bases between. The CDR3 nucleotides read TGTGCCAGCAGTTGTTCGGGCAGTTACAATGAGCAGTTCTTC. The encoded protein is CASSCSGSYNEQFF.

There are many counts of this clonotype. This chain connects TRBV24-1 to TRBJ2-3; 9 positions agree with TRBD1. V shed 8 bases, J shed 3 bases, and the junction held 8 bases outside the gene matches. Looked up from germline, CDR1 is KGHDR and CDR2 is SFDVKD. The length of the CDR3 is 15 residues. CDR3 DNA sequence: TGTGCCACCATTAACCGGGACAGGGTAACAGATACGCAGTATTTT. Its translation: CATINRDRVTDTQYF.

This clonotype was counted ten times or more. The chain uses TRBV5-1 and TRBJ1-1; tentatively, D is TRBD1 (5 bases). V was trimmed by 5 bases and J by 4 bases, leaving 18 bases between them. The germline V gene has CDR1 SGHRS and CDR2 YFSETQ. This CDR3 is 15 amino acids long. The CDR3 DNA follows: TGCGCCAGCAGTGGCGGGGCTCCCCAGGGCACTGAAGCTTTCTTT. Encoded protein: CASSGGAPQGTEAFF.

This clonotype was detected many times. The genes are TRBV5-1 and TRBJ1-1; tentative D call: TRBD1 (6 bases). Germline V lookup: CDR1 SGHRS, CDR2 YFSETQ. This CDR3 is 16 amino acids long. The V end lost 3 bases, the J end lost 3 bases, and 18 bases lay between the germline ends. CDR3 nucleotide sequence: TGCGCCAGCAGCTCACCCTGGGCAGGGGAGGACACTGAAGCTTTCTTT. This gives the protein CASSSPWAGEDTEAFF. The full variable domain, rest sourced from reference TRBV5-1 and TRBJ1-1, is KAGVTQTPRYLIKTRGQQVTLSCSPISGHRSVSWYQQTPGQGLQFLFEYFSETQRNKGNFPGRFSGRQFSNSRSEMNVSTLELGDSALYLCASSSPWAGEDTEAFFGQGTRLTVV.

This clonotype was counted many times. The chain uses TRBV5-1 and TRBJ2-7; 8 bases align to TRBD1. Germline CDR1 reads SGHRS; CDR2 reads YFSETQ. The CDR3 runs 15 residues. Trimming removed 1 base from V and 4 bases from J; junction bases left unmatched: 7. This CDR3 is CASSLFGTGIYEQYF. In nucleotides, the CDR3 is TGCGCCAGCAGCTTGTTTGGGACAGGCATATACGAGCAGTACTTC.

This clonotype was seen ten or more times. The chain employs TRBV6-5 and TRBJ2-7; TRBD2 aligns across 8 bases. In germline, CDR1 is MNHEY, CDR2 SVGAGI. The CDR3 is 14 amino acids. V lost 3 bases to trimming and J lost 6 bases; unmatched junction nucleotides: 7. CDR3 bases: TGTGCCAGCAGTTATATGCGGGGGGCGGGCGAGCAGTACTTC. This sequence encodes CASSYMRGAGEQYF.

The table lists this clonotype with many counts. The rearrangement uses TRBV20-1 and TRBJ2-7, with 12 bases matching TRBD2. J gave up 13 bases and V 6 bases, and 10 bases lay outside the gene matches. Per germline, CDR1 DFQATT and CDR2 SNEGSKA (reference sequence). The CDR3 has 12 amino acids. The CDR3 bases are TGCAGTGCCCAACTAGCGGGAGGCCTCTTTTACTTC. The encoded protein is CSAQLAGGLFYF.